Listed below are T cell receptor beta chains from one sample, sequenced in a study of beta chain features in type 1 diabetes. Profiling relied on immunoSEQ multiplex PCR, and the TCRdb table lists in-frame clones only, not all of them. In the table there are under 350,000 clones, around 7.3% of which are singletons. The material sequenced was central memory CD4+ T cells from blood. Source of these receptors: a woman under 30 in good health. Both conserved end residues are part of each CDR3. The D gene is left open where the match is weak. The listing skips clone size in some rows; elsewhere it reads once, few, many or a size class.

d_gene: TRBD2
abundance: few
j_gene: TRBJ2-1
v_gene: TRBV7-3
CDR3nt: TGTGCCAGCAGCTTAAACGGGGGGGCCCAGAATGAGCAGTTCTTC
CDR3aa: CASSLNGGAQNEQFF

d_gene: TRBD1
abundance: few
j_gene: TRBJ1-4
v_gene: TRBV7-2
CDR3nt: TGTGCCAGCAGCTTAGGACAGGGGGCCGGTTCGAGGGAAAAACTGTTTTTT
CDR3aa: CASSLGQGAGSREKLFF

d_gene: .
abundance: few
j_gene: TRBJ2-6
v_gene: TRBV5-4
CDR3nt: TGTGCCAGCAGCTTGGCGGGGGCCTCTGGGGCCAACGTCCTGACTTTC
CDR3aa: CASSLAGASGANVLTF

d_gene: .
abundance: few
j_gene: TRBJ2-2
v_gene: TRBV28
CDR3nt: TGTGCCAGCAGTTTAGGTCGGCGGGGGCCGAACACCGGGGAGCTGTTTTTT
CDR3aa: CASSLGRRGPNTGELFF

d_gene: TRBD2
abundance: few
j_gene: TRBJ2-7
v_gene: TRBV11-1
CDR3nt: TGTGCCAGCAGCTCTAACAGACTAGCGGGAGAGGAGCAGTACTTC
CDR3aa: CASSSNRLAGEEQYF

d_gene: TRBD2
abundance: few
j_gene: TRBJ2-3
v_gene: TRBV7-8
CDR3nt: TGTGCCAGCAGCTTAGTAACTCTAGCGGGGGCCGCAGATACGCAGTATTTT
CDR3aa: CASSLVTLAGAADTQYF

d_gene: .
abundance: few
j_gene: TRBJ1-4
v_gene: TRBV5-1
CDR3nt: TGCGCCAGCAGCCCGACGGGAGCAACTAATGAAAAACTGTTTTTT
CDR3aa: CASSPTGATNEKLFF

d_gene: .
abundance: .
j_gene: TRBJ2-7
v_gene: TRBV5-1
CDR3nt: TGCGCCAGCAGCTTGCGGGAGTACGACGAGCAGTACTTC
CDR3aa: CASSLREYDEQYF

d_gene: TRBD1
abundance: few
j_gene: TRBJ2-3
v_gene: TRBV6-5
CDR3nt: TGTGCCAGCAGTTCTGGACAGGGGAGGGGTGGGACGCAGTATTTT
CDR3aa: CASSSGQGRGGTQYF

d_gene: .
abundance: few
j_gene: TRBJ2-1
v_gene: TRBV13
CDR3nt: TGTGCCAGCAGACTCTATAGGTACAATGAGCAGTTCTTC
CDR3aa: CASRLYRYNEQFF

d_gene: .
abundance: few
j_gene: TRBJ2-5
v_gene: TRBV18
CDR3nt: TGTGCCAGCTCACCACTGGGATCCGGGCCTGGAGAGACCCAGTACTTC
CDR3aa: CASSPLGSGPGETQYF

d_gene: .
abundance: few
j_gene: TRBJ2-4
v_gene: TRBV5-1
CDR3nt: TGCGCCAGCAGCGAAGGCACCAGGGCCAAAAACATTCAGTACTTC
CDR3aa: CASSEGTRAKNIQYF

d_gene: TRBD1
abundance: few
j_gene: TRBJ1-6
v_gene: TRBV25-1
CDR3nt: TGTGCCAGCAGTGAGACAGGGGGGAATTCACCCCTCCACTTT
CDR3aa: CASSETGGNSPLHF

d_gene: TRBD1
abundance: .
j_gene: TRBJ2-7
v_gene: TRBV5-1
CDR3nt: TGCGCCAGCAGCGACGGCGCAAGGGGGCACTTAACCTACGAGCAGTACTTC
CDR3aa: CASSDGARGHLTYEQYF

d_gene: TRBD1
abundance: .
j_gene: TRBJ2-7
v_gene: TRBV10-2
CDR3nt: TGCGCCAGCTCCTTCACAGGGGGCGAGCAGTACTTC
CDR3aa: CASSFTGGEQYF

d_gene: TRBD1
abundance: .
j_gene: TRBJ2-2
v_gene: TRBV2
CDR3nt: TGTGCCAGCAGCCGCTGGACAGGGGAACACGGGGAGCTGTTTTTT
CDR3aa: CASSRWTGEHGELFF

d_gene: .
abundance: .
j_gene: TRBJ2-1
v_gene: TRBV6-5
CDR3nt: TGTGCCAGCCGGACGGCAGAGACTCCTTACAATGAGCAGTTCTTC
CDR3aa: CASRTAETPYNEQFF

d_gene: .
abundance: few
j_gene: TRBJ1-1
v_gene: TRBV7-2
CDR3nt: TGTGCCAGCAGCGTTCAGCGTGGAGCTGAAGCTTTCTTT
CDR3aa: CASSVQRGAEAFF

d_gene: .
abundance: few
j_gene: TRBJ1-2
v_gene: TRBV7-2
CDR3nt: TGTGCCAGCAGCTTGAATGCGCACTATGGCTACACCTTC
CDR3aa: CASSLNAHYGYTF

d_gene: .
abundance: .
j_gene: TRBJ2-5
v_gene: TRBV5-6
CDR3nt: TGTGCCAGCAGCACCAGCTTCGGAGAGACCCAGTACTTC
CDR3aa: CASSTSFGETQYF

d_gene: .
abundance: few
j_gene: TRBJ2-2
v_gene: TRBV2
CDR3nt: TGTGCCAGCAGTCCGACAGGGGAGCTGTTTTTT
CDR3aa: CASSPTGELFF

d_gene: .
abundance: few
j_gene: TRBJ2-2
v_gene: TRBV9
CDR3nt: TGTGCCAGCAGCGAGACAGTGAACACCGGGGAGCTGTTTTTT
CDR3aa: CASSETVNTGELFF

d_gene: .
abundance: many
j_gene: TRBJ1-4
v_gene: TRBV4-2
CDR3nt: TGTGCCAGCAGCCAAGAGTGGGGTGGACTCAATGAAAAACTGTTTTTT
CDR3aa: CASSQEWGGLNEKLFF

d_gene: .
abundance: .
j_gene: TRBJ1-3
v_gene: TRBV28
CDR3nt: TGTGCCAGCACTACGCCAGGGAGCTCTGGAAACACCATATATTTT
CDR3aa: CASTTPGSSGNTIYF

d_gene: TRBD1
abundance: few
j_gene: TRBJ2-5
v_gene: TRBV7-2
CDR3nt: TGTGCCAGCCAAAGGGACAGAAGACAAGAGACCCAGTACTTC
CDR3aa: CASQRDRRQETQYF

d_gene: TRBD1
abundance: few
j_gene: TRBJ1-4
v_gene: TRBV28
CDR3nt: TGTGCCAGCAGTACTGCCGGGACAGGTAATGAAAAACTGTTTTTT
CDR3aa: CASSTAGTGNEKLFF

d_gene: TRBD1
abundance: .
j_gene: TRBJ1-5
v_gene: TRBV5-1
CDR3nt: TGCGCCAGCAGCCCCGGGACAGGGGTCGGACAGCCCCAGCATTTT
CDR3aa: CASSPGTGVGQPQHF

d_gene: .
abundance: .
j_gene: TRBJ2-7
v_gene: TRBV29-1
CDR3nt: TGCAGCGTAGGGTTTCTCGGGGGCGAGCAGTACTTC
CDR3aa: CSVGFLGGEQYF

d_gene: TRBD1
abundance: .
j_gene: TRBJ2-7
v_gene: TRBV13
CDR3nt: TGTGCCAGCAGCTGGGACAGGGCCGACGAGCAGTACTTC
CDR3aa: CASSWDRADEQYF

d_gene: .
abundance: few
j_gene: TRBJ1-1
v_gene: TRBV27
CDR3nt: TGTGCCAGCAGTTTGCGGGAGAACACTGAAGCTTTCTTT
CDR3aa: CASSLRENTEAFF

d_gene: .
abundance: many
j_gene: TRBJ2-1
v_gene: TRBV4-3
CDR3nt: TGCGCCAGCAGCCAAGGATTGACTGATAGCTCCTACAATGAGCAGTTCTTC
CDR3aa: CASSQGLTDSSYNEQFF

d_gene: .
abundance: .
j_gene: TRBJ2-7
v_gene: TRBV6-5
CDR3nt: TGTGCCAGCAGTTATCGGCCTAACTACGAGCAGTACTTC
CDR3aa: CASSYRPNYEQYF

d_gene: .
abundance: .
j_gene: TRBJ2-7
v_gene: TRBV4-3
CDR3nt: TGCGCCAGCAGCCGGGGGGTTTCCTACGAGCAGTACTTC
CDR3aa: CASSRGVSYEQYF

d_gene: .
abundance: .
j_gene: TRBJ1-1
v_gene: TRBV19
CDR3nt: TGTGCCAGTAGTCCTTGGACGGAGAACACTGAAGCTTTCTTT
CDR3aa: CASSPWTENTEAFF

d_gene: TRBD1
abundance: .
j_gene: TRBJ2-2
v_gene: TRBV7-9
CDR3nt: TGTGCCAGCAGCTCTTGGGACAGAGTAACAGGGGAGCTGTTTTTT
CDR3aa: CASSSWDRVTGELFF

d_gene: .
abundance: few
j_gene: TRBJ2-3
v_gene: TRBV30
CDR3nt: TGTGCCTCCAGGACCCTAAGCACAGATACGCAGTATTTT
CDR3aa: CASRTLSTDTQYF

d_gene: TRBD2
abundance: few
j_gene: TRBJ2-3
v_gene: TRBV10-3
CDR3nt: TGTGCCATCAGTGAGTCGCCACTAGCGGGGAGGGGCACAGATACGCAGTATTTT
CDR3aa: CAISESPLAGRGTDTQYF

d_gene: .
abundance: once
j_gene: TRBJ1-2
v_gene: TRBV6-6
CDR3nt: TGTGCCAGCAGTACAACAGGGCCAGGGGGCTACACCTTC
CDR3aa: CASSTTGPGGYTF

d_gene: .
abundance: few
j_gene: TRBJ1-6
v_gene: TRBV2
CDR3nt: TGTGCCAGCAGCCTGGACAGAGAGTCACCCCTCCACTTT
CDR3aa: CASSLDRESPLHF

d_gene: TRBD2
abundance: many
j_gene: TRBJ2-7
v_gene: TRBV29-1
CDR3nt: TGCAGCGCCTCCTGGGGCGGGAGAGGCTCCTACGAGCAGTACTTC
CDR3aa: CSASWGGRGSYEQYF

d_gene: TRBD1
abundance: .
j_gene: TRBJ2-1
v_gene: TRBV5-6
CDR3nt: TGTGCCAGCAGCCCAGGACAGGGAGGCTCCTACAATGAGCAGTTCTTC
CDR3aa: CASSPGQGGSYNEQFF